This T cell receptor (beta chain) originates from a study of T cells in Graves' hyperthyroidism and ophthalmopathy. The CDR3 regions of TCR beta were amplified from RNA transcripts. The HTBI set primed first-round TCR CDR3 RT-PCR. MiXCR was run by TCRdb on the multiplex PCR reads, yielding one entry per CDR3 protein. The sample holds around 350,000 distinct CDR3 sequences, 15% to 18% seen once. This clonotype has a count of ten or more. Looked up from germline, CDR1 is LNHNV and CDR2 is YYDKDF (reference sequence). The CDR3 runs to 17 residues. V was pared by 4 bases and J by 7 bases, with 14 bases of the junction left unmatched.

The sequencing input was blood. The TCR originated in a woman under 30 with Graves' hyperthyroidism that later progressed to Graves' ophthalmopathy. The chain links TRBV15 to TRBJ2-1; 9 positions match TRBD2. Here the CDR3 DNA reads TGTGCCACCAGCAAAAAGTTAGCGGGAGACGTGGTGAATGAGCAGTTCTTC. This gives the protein CATSKKLAGDVVNEQFF.